This T cell receptor (beta chain) was identified in a study of blood T cell repertoires in COVID-19. Measured with immunoSEQ multiplex PCR; TCRdb has only the in-frame clones, and not every one. The sample holds 60,000 to 80,000 clones; about 82% are singletons and the top ten take less than 30%. Per germline, CDR1 SGHVS and CDR2 FQNEAQ. V lost 7 bases to trimming and J lost 7 bases, with 16 bases between them. CDR3 length: 14 residues. V usage is TRBV7-8 and J usage is TRBJ1-4; TRBD1 might be the D (6 bases). The receptor's source is a man aged 45-60 years with acute or convalescent COVID-19. What was sequenced was peripheral blood. CDR3: CASKRGGFGEKLFF. The CDR3 DNA follows: TGTGCCAGCAAGAGGGGGGGGTTCGGTGAAAAACTGTTTTTT.